This is a list of T cell receptor beta chains from one sample in a study of blood T cells in healthy people across ages. TCRdb passed the 5' RACE reads through MiXCR, listing each CDR3 protein once. The sample shows roughly 1.6 million distinct CDR3 sequences, roughly 30% of them seen only once. The specimen sequenced was blood. All receptors come from a woman aged 25-40 years in good health. Both conserved end residues are part of each CDR3. A D gene is named only where the DNA matches it firmly. The size field is filled for only some rows; it gives once, few, many or a size class.

DNA	CDR3	length	J	V	size	D
TGTGCCATCAGTGATACTCGTGGTGAAAAACTGTTTTTT	CAISDTRGEKLFF	13	TRBJ1-4	TRBV10-3	-	-
TGTGCCATCAGTGAACAAACCCAGGGTAGCTACACAGATACGCAGTATTTT	CAISEQTQGSYTDTQYF	17	TRBJ2-3	TRBV10-3	many	-
TGTGCCAGCAGCGGGAGGATGGTCCACGAGCAGTACTTC	CASSGRMVHEQYF	13	TRBJ2-7	TRBV6-1	many	TRBD2
TGTGCCAGCAGGGGGAGTTACAATCAGCCCCAGCATTTT	CASRGSYNQPQHF	13	TRBJ1-5	TRBV12-3/TRBV12-4	-	-
TGCGCCAGCAGTGATATCCCTAGCGGGAGGTCTGTAGATACGCAGTATTTT	CASSDIPSGRSVDTQYF	17	TRBJ2-3	TRBV10-2	few	TRBD2
TGTGCCAGCAGAGGAGGCGGAACCTACAATGAGCAGTTCTTC	CASRGGGTYNEQFF	14	TRBJ2-1	TRBV6-2/TRBV6-3	many	-
TGTGCCAGCAGCGTGACAATGAGCTCCTACAATGAGCAGTTCTTC	CASSVTMSSYNEQFF	15	TRBJ2-1	TRBV7-6	few	-
TGTGCCAGCTCACCCCAAACAGGGTCTCTCAACGAGCAGTACTTC	CASSPQTGSLNEQYF	15	TRBJ2-7	TRBV18	-	-
TGCAGTGCTGGGGGACAGCTTCTGGGGGAGCTGTTTTTT	CSAGGQLLGELFF	13	TRBJ2-2	TRBV20-1	-	TRBD1
TGTGCCAGCAGTCCGGGACTGCGGCCCCTACTCGGCACAGATACGCAGTATTTT	CASSPGLRPLLGTDTQYF	18	TRBJ2-3	TRBV6-1	-	-
TGTGTCAGCAGCTTAGTAGTACACGAGCAGTACTTC	CVSSLVVHEQYF	12	TRBJ2-7	TRBV7-9	-	-
TGTGCCACCAGCAGAGATCGGGGGGGCCGGGGCAATGAGCAGTTCTTC	CATSRDRGGRGNEQFF	16	TRBJ2-1	TRBV15	-	TRBD2
TGTGCCAGCAGCTTGGCGGGGGGGCGGCATGAGCAGTTCTTC	CASSLAGGRHEQFF	14	TRBJ2-1	TRBV7-2	few	TRBD2
TGTGCCAGCAGACGGGGGGCGGCGTATGGCTACACCTTC	CASRRGAAYGYTF	13	TRBJ1-2	TRBV9	-	-
TGCGCCAGCAGCTTGGAGGCAGGGGAGGTGGACTATGGCTACACCTTC	CASSLEAGEVDYGYTF	16	TRBJ1-2	TRBV5-1	-	-
TGCAGTGCCAGAGGGTACAGGGGGAACACCGGGGAGCTGTTTTTT	CSARGYRGNTGELFF	15	TRBJ2-2	TRBV20-1	-	TRBD1
TGTGCCAGCAGCCAAGTGATGGGACAGGGAAAAGACTATGGCTACACCTTC	CASSQVMGQGKDYGYTF	17	TRBJ1-2	TRBV14	few	TRBD1
TGCGCCAGCACCTCTTCTAACAATGAGCAGTTCTTC	CASTSSNNEQFF	12	TRBJ2-1	TRBV10-1	few	-
TGCGCCAGCAGCTTGTCGGGGCAACTATCCTACGAGCAGTACTTC	CASSLSGQLSYEQYF	15	TRBJ2-7	TRBV5-1	-	-
TGTGCCAGCAGCTTCATGGGCGGGGGATCCTACAATGAGCAGTTCTTC	CASSFMGGGSYNEQFF	16	TRBJ2-1	TRBV7-2	-	TRBD2
TGCAGTGCTAGAGCTGTTTCTTCAGATACGCAGTATTTT	CSARAVSSDTQYF	13	TRBJ2-3	TRBV20-1	-	-
TGTGCCAGCAGTGAAGTAGCGGGGGGATATTACAATGAGCAGTTCTTC	CASSEVAGGYYNEQFF	16	TRBJ2-1	TRBV6-1	-	TRBD2
TGTGCCAGTCTGAGGGGGCTGGGCAATCAGCCCCAGCATTTT	CASLRGLGNQPQHF	14	TRBJ1-5	TRBV28	-	TRBD1
TGTGCCAGCAGCTCGAGCCGGGGGGCCGCTCCAGGGGATACGCAGTATTTT	CASSSSRGAAPGDTQYF	17	TRBJ2-3	TRBV7-2	-	-